This T cell receptor (beta chain) emerged from a study of blood T cell repertoires in COVID-19. Study as a whole: The United States, Italy and Spain provided the acute and convalescent COVID-19 samples. In each case, the material was cDNA or gDNA derived from T cells, B-cell-depleted T cells, or PBMCs.

Original data processing: Estimates of nucleated cell counts were drawn from the amplification of reference gene primers. Generated by immunoSEQ multiplex PCR, the TCRdb table keeps only in-frame clones and is missing some. V and J calls and clone size are copied from that table; D and trimming were computed from the DNA. The table lists hundreds of thousands of clones, 70% to 90% of them singletons, with over 8% in the top ten. The CDR3 consists of 13 residues. V lost 0 bases, J lost 6 bases, and 6 bases lay in between. From germline, CDR1 is MGHRA and CDR2 YSYEKL. The TCR sequence derives from a man in his late teens or twenties with active or convalescent COVID-19. Sequencing was done on a sample of peripheral blood. The chain employs TRBV4-1 and TRBJ1-5; no clear D. The CDR3 protein is CASSQDLSQPQHF. The CDR3 DNA is TGCGCCAGCAGCCAAGATCTTAGTCAGCCCCAGCATTTT.